A selection of T cell receptor beta chains follows, all from one sample in a study of response to subunit inactivated influenza vaccine. TCRdb processed the RT-PCR reads anew with MiXCR; each CDR3 protein has one entry. Of fewer than 800,000 distinct CDR3 sequences in the sample, 15% to 18% were seen once. This sample comprised PBMCs from blood, obtained 11 to 12 days after vaccination. The source of these receptors is a man in his forties or fifties who received an inactivated influenza vaccine. CDR3s include the opening cysteine and the closing phenylalanine or tryptophan. D genes are given only for firm matches. Size is omitted from some rows. Given values are once, few, many or a class for expanded clones.

few	.	TRBV28	TRBJ2-7	TGTGCCAGCAGTTTCATCGCTGACGAGCAGTACTTC	CASSFIADEQYF
.	TRBD2	TRBV9	TRBJ2-1	TGTGCCAGCAGCGTAACTTCTAGCGGGAGTGGGGAGAATGAGCAGTTCTTC	CASSVTSSGSGENEQFF
.	.	TRBV9	TRBJ2-2	TGTGCCAGCAGCGTAGGAGGGGGGAACCCCGGTGAGCTGTTTTTT	CASSVGGGNPGELFF
.	.	TRBV6-1	TRBJ1-5	TGTGCCAGCGACTTTTATAGCAATCAGCCCCAGCATTTT	CASDFYSNQPQHF
few	.	TRBV7-2	TRBJ2-3	TGTGCCAGCACCAAAAGGGGTGCGGATACGCAGTATTTT	CASTKRGADTQYF
many	TRBD2	TRBV28	TRBJ2-3	TGTGCCAGCAGCTATTGGACTAGCCTCAAAACAGATACGCAGTATTTT	CASSYWTSLKTDTQYF
.	.	TRBV19	TRBJ1-5	TGTGCCAGTAGTATAGTCGGGACCGCTGATCAGCCCCAGCATTTT	CASSIVGTADQPQHF
.	.	TRBV10-3	TRBJ2-7	TGTGCCATCAAAACAGATCCAATGGTGGGCGAGCAGTACTTC	CAIKTDPMVGEQYF
.	.	TRBV6-5	TRBJ1-5	TGTGCCAGCAGTTACTCACCGGGGGATAGCAATCAGCCCCAGCATTTT	CASSYSPGDSNQPQHF
few	TRBD1	TRBV3-1	TRBJ2-5	TGTGCCAGCAGCCAAGAGGGACAGCTAGAGACCCAGTACTTC	CASSQEGQLETQYF
many	.	TRBV29-1	TRBJ1-5	TGCAGCGTTGGGGCCTACGGCGGTCAGCCCCAGCATTTT	CSVGAYGGQPQHF
few	.	TRBV11-2	TRBJ1-1	TGTGCCAGCAGCTTAGTTTCGGGACACAAAGCTTTCTTT	CASSLVSGHKAFF
many	.	TRBV6-5	TRBJ1-2	TGTGCCAGCAATTCGAGGGGATTCTACACCTTC	CASNSRGFYTF
.	.	TRBV2	TRBJ2-7	TGTGCCAGCAGTGAGGAGGTGAACTACGAGCAGTACTTC	CASSEEVNYEQYF
few	.	TRBV12-3/TRBV12-4	TRBJ2-2	TGTGCCAGCAGTTTAAGGGCAGGGTTCACCGGGGAGCTGTTTTTT	CASSLRAGFTGELFF
.	.	TRBV10-1	TRBJ2-3	TGCGCCAGCAGACAGGGTTTAACAGATACGCAGTATTTT	CASRQGLTDTQYF
once	TRBD2	TRBV19	TRBJ2-5	TGTGCCAGTAGCCCCGGGACTAGCGGGGGGATCCAGTACTTC	CASSPGTSGGIQYF
.	.	TRBV20-1	TRBJ1-1	TGCAGTGCCCCCCAGGGAGGGAACACTGAAGCTTTCTTT	CSAPQGGNTEAFF
.	.	TRBV11-3	TRBJ2-1	TGTGCCAGCAGCTTAGAGGGCCATGAGCAGTTCTTC	CASSLEGHEQFF
.	.	TRBV5-1	TRBJ2-1	TGCGCCAGCAGCGCGATAAACAATGAGCAGTTCTTC	CASSAINNEQFF
.	.	TRBV10-3	TRBJ2-3	TGTGCCATCAGCCCCCCCACAGGCGGGGGCACAGATACGCAGTATTTT	CAISPPTGGGTDTQYF
few	.	TRBV12-5	TRBJ2-1	TGTGCTAGTGGTTTAGAGGTTGGGGAGCAGTTCTTC	CASGLEVGEQFF
.	TRBD1	TRBV24-1	TRBJ2-3	TGTGCCACCAGTGAAGGAGGACAGGTCACAGATACGCAGTATTTT	CATSEGGQVTDTQYF
few	.	TRBV7-2	TRBJ2-7	TGTGCCAGCAGCTTAGCAAGTCGGCCGAGTTCCTACGAGCAGTACTTC	CASSLASRPSSYEQYF
.	.	TRBV5-1	TRBJ1-6	TGCGCCAGCAGCTTGAAGGACAGCTATAATTCACCCCTCCACTTT	CASSLKDSYNSPLHF
.	.	TRBV7-9	TRBJ2-1	TGTGCCAGCAGTATTTACAGGGATTCTTCATACAATGAGCAGTTCTTC	CASSIYRDSSYNEQFF
.	.	TRBV10-3	TRBJ2-5	TGTGCCACCTCTACCCGGGAGACCCAGTACTTC	CATSTRETQYF
few	.	TRBV7-9	TRBJ1-6	TGTGCCAGCAGCTTAGGCGGGCCGGCCCTCCACTTT	CASSLGGPALHF
few	.	TRBV7-2	TRBJ1-6	TGTGCCAGCAGCTATTCCTTCCGACCGGGACTAACGAACACCCTCCACTTT	CASSYSFRPGLTNTLHF
many	.	TRBV5-1	TRBJ1-1	TGCGCCAGCAGCTTGGGCGGGGGGCGCCGTACTGAAGCTTTCTTT	CASSLGGGRRTEAFF
.	.	TRBV3-1	TRBJ2-1	TGTGCCAGCAGCTCGTCTAGTAATGAGCAGTTCTTC	CASSSSSNEQFF
many	TRBD2	TRBV7-6	TRBJ2-1	TGTGCCAGCAGCTTAGCCCACGGGACTAGCGTTTACAATGAGCAGTTCTTC	CASSLAHGTSVYNEQFF
.	.	TRBV11-2	TRBJ2-7	TGTGCCAGCAGCAGGGCCTTGGCCTACGAGCAGTACTTC	CASSRALAYEQYF
.	.	TRBV5-5	TRBJ2-3	TGTGCCAGCAGCTTGGGGCCCAGCAGGGCGTCGGATACGCAGTATTTT	CASSLGPSRASDTQYF
.	.	TRBV29-1	TRBJ1-1	TGCAGCGTTCGAAGGGGGGGGGCAGGCACTGAAGCTTTCTTT	CSVRRGGAGTEAFF
many	TRBD1	TRBV2	TRBJ1-5	TGTGCCAGCAGAGACAGGGGAAATCAGCCCCAGCATTTT	CASRDRGNQPQHF
.	.	TRBV10-3	TRBJ1-1	TGTGCCATCAGCCCGGGCCAATTAGGAGGGAACACTGAAGCTTTCTTT	CAISPGQLGGNTEAFF
few	TRBD2	TRBV4-2	TRBJ2-1	TGTGCCAGCAGCCAAGATCATGGGACTAGAAACAATGAGCAGTTCTTC	CASSQDHGTRNNEQFF
.	TRBD2	TRBV2	TRBJ2-3	TGTGCCAGCAGTGACCCTGCTAGCGGGACCACAGATACGCAGTATTTT	CASSDPASGTTDTQYF
.	.	TRBV20-1	TRBJ2-7	TGCAGTGCTAAGGGGTCATACTACGAGCAGTACTTC	CSAKGSYYEQYF
.	.	TRBV29-1	TRBJ2-2	TGCAGCGTTCGTCTGCCGAACACCGGGGAGCTGTTTTTT	CSVRLPNTGELFF
few	.	TRBV20-1	TRBJ2-5	TGCAGTGCTAGAGATGGCATCGAAGAGACCCAGTACTTC	CSARDGIEETQYF
.	TRBD2	TRBV29-1	TRBJ2-7	TGCAGCGTTGCCCAGCGGGAGAGAACCTACGAGCAGTACTTC	CSVAQRERTYEQYF
few	TRBD2	TRBV10-3	TRBJ2-6	TGTGCCATCACCCCTCGGGAGGGGAAAGCCTCTGGGGCCAACGTCCTGACTTTC	CAITPREGKASGANVLTF
few	.	TRBV27	TRBJ2-1	TGTGCCAGCAGTTTATCTGGGGGAACGATCGGCGGTGAGCAGTTCTTC	CASSLSGGTIGGEQFF
.	TRBD1	TRBV12-3/TRBV12-4	TRBJ2-5	TGTGCCAGCAGAACGACAGGGACCGAGACCCAGTACTTC	CASRTTGTETQYF
many	.	TRBV7-9	TRBJ1-1	TGTGCCAGCAGCTTAGTGGGGGAAGAAGCTTTCTTT	CASSLVGEEAFF
.	.	TRBV4-1	TRBJ2-3	TGCGCCAGCAGCCAAGATGCTATCGGGCGGGGAAAAGATACGCAGTATTTT	CASSQDAIGRGKDTQYF
.	.	TRBV12-3/TRBV12-4	TRBJ2-2	TGTGCCAGCAGTTTAGACGCAGGATGGAACACCGGGGAGCTGTTTTTT	CASSLDAGWNTGELFF
.	.	TRBV4-3	TRBJ2-7	TGCGCCAGCAGCCAAGATGTCGGGGGGCTAGGGAACTTC	CASSQDVGGLGNF
many	.	TRBV29-1	TRBJ1-2	TGCAGCGTTGATCGGGGTGACTATGGCTACACCTTC	CSVDRGDYGYTF
many	.	TRBV12-3/TRBV12-4	TRBJ2-2	TGTGCCAGCAGTTCGCTCGTGGGGTTCTCCGGGGAGCTGTTTTTT	CASSSLVGFSGELFF
.	.	TRBV20-1	TRBJ2-7	TGCAGTTCAAAAAGGGATGGAACCTACGAGCAGTACTTC	CSSKRDGTYEQYF